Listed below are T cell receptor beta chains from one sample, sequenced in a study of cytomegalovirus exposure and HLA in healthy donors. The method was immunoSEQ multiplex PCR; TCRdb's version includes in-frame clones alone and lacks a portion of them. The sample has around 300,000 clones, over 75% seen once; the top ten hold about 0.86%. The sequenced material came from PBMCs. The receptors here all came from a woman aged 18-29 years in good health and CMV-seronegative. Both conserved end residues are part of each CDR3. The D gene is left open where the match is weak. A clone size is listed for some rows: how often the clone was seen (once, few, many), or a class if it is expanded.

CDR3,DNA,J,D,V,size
CASTGWGTGIYTQYF,TGTGCCAGCACCGGATGGGGGACAGGGATCTATACGCAGTATTTT,TRBJ2-3,TRBD1,TRBV28,once
CASIGYKQGANTGELFF,TGCGCCAGCATTGGGTATAAACAGGGGGCGAACACCGGGGAGCTGTTTTTT,TRBJ2-2,TRBD1,TRBV10-2,NA
CASSAGTPADTQYF,TGTGCCAGCAGTGCGGGGACTCCCGCAGATACGCAGTATTTT,TRBJ2-3,NA,TRBV6-1,NA
CASSSSGRNQYF,TGTGCCAGCTCCTCGTCGGGAAGAAACCAGTACTTC,TRBJ2-5,NA,TRBV18,NA
CASSEQTSNQPQHF,TGCGCCAGCAGTGAACAGACTAGCAATCAGCCCCAGCATTTT,TRBJ1-5,NA,TRBV10-2,NA
CASSVGTGEGNEQFF,TGTGCCAGCAGCGTAGGGACAGGGGAAGGAAATGAGCAGTTCTTC,TRBJ2-1,TRBD1,TRBV9,NA
CASRLAGSEQYF,TGTGCCAGCAGGCTAGCGGGATCCGAGCAGTACTTC,TRBJ2-7,TRBD2,TRBV2,few
CASSPTGINTEAFF,TGTGCCAGCTCACCAACGGGGATTAACACTGAAGCTTTCTTT,TRBJ1-1,NA,TRBV18,NA
CASSLRRDSYEQYF,TGTGCCAGCAGCCTGCGGAGGGATTCCTACGAGCAGTACTTC,TRBJ2-7,NA,TRBV11-2,NA
CSAETDSGNTIYF,TGCAGCGCCGAGACAGACTCTGGAAACACCATATATTTT,TRBJ1-3,NA,TRBV29-1,NA
CASSLRLERGHEQFF,TGTGCCAGCAGCTTACGCCTAGAGAGGGGGCATGAGCAGTTCTTC,TRBJ2-1,TRBD1,TRBV7-3,NA
CAILAGGAAEFGYTF,TGTGCCATCTTGGCAGGAGGGGCCGCGGAATTTGGCTACACCTTC,TRBJ1-2,NA,TRBV28,NA
CASRPSGTGEGDTQYF,TGTGCCAGCAGACCCTCCGGGACAGGGGAGGGAGATACGCAGTATTTT,TRBJ2-3,TRBD1,TRBV28,NA
CASKGPMNTEAFF,TGTGCCAGTAAGGGGCCCATGAACACTGAAGCTTTCTTT,TRBJ1-1,NA,TRBV19,NA
CGARIEGGGEQFF,TGTGGCGCGCGGATTGAGGGGGGGGGTGAGCAGTTCTTC,TRBJ2-1,NA,TRBV2,NA
CASSLVGGGEQFF,TGTGCCAGCAGTTTAGTGGGGGGTGGTGAGCAGTTCTTC,TRBJ2-1,NA,TRBV28,NA
CASSLEGGRQGMNTGELFF,TGTGCTAGCAGCTTAGAAGGAGGGAGGCAGGGAATGAACACCGGGGAGCTGTTTTTT,TRBJ2-2,NA,TRBV7-7,NA